What follows is one TCR beta chain and its context. The table lists this clone with a count of one. Its binding antigen is unknown. No base qualities exist here, and no much larger clone lies one base off it. This specimen comes from a study of cytomegalovirus exposure and HLA in healthy donors (dated by TCRdb to the late 2010s). Some background on the complete study: An earlier analysis of 587 of the donors reported approximately 260 Gb of sequence data and some 110 million unique TCR beta sequences obtained from roughly 180 million T cells. An early release covering just under 650 HLA-typed donors comprised about 290 gigabases of sequencing data and roughly 86 million unique TCR sequences. Of the 300 to 500 genotyped donors, 65% to 90% were placed in the genetic ancestry cluster associated with self-reported Caucasian donors. The aim of the study was to test whether cataloging public T cell receptors could identify signatures of past pathogen exposure. The study used immunosequencing to profile the T cell repertoires of under 700 subjects and linked those repertoires to cytomegalovirus serostatus. Besides the first cohort of some 670 subjects, a separate validation cohort made up of roughly 120 different subjects was used. High-throughput TCR immunosequencing, statistical association of individual TCRs with disease status, and machine learning were combined to predict cytomegalovirus infection status. A later analysis re-analyzed previously published TCR beta repertoires from hundreds of donors and added high-resolution HLA genotyping to study TCR occurrence patterns. In the later analysis, no new phenotypic data were used to find candidate immune exposures; instead, reliance was placed on TCR beta sequences and their occurrence across donors. An earlier analysis of 587 of the donors used high-throughput TCR beta sequencing to judge whether each TCR beta V gene segment behaved as functional or pseudogenic. Donor age, sex, ethnicity and CMV serostatus were compiled together with the repertoire data. A later genetic analysis took genome-wide SNP genotypes for about three fifths of the 666 donors and used that subset as a discovery cohort. All discovery cohort repertoires had been generated using a single sequencing platform. Class I and class II HLA loci were covered by the typing at four-digit resolution. The number of donors typed differed by locus, with roughly 629-640 for A, B, C, DRB1 and DQB1, over 500 for DQA1, approximately 570 for DPA1, and some 450 for DPB1. Because of strong linkage in the cohort, 5 or 6 DR-DQ haplotypes were treated as single units for association and clustering. Among some 400 genotyped donors of the cohort, an average of around 220,000 unique TCR beta nucleotide sequences was sequenced per donor, of which about 19% were non-productive. What the research found in general, with its limitations: V-gene and J-gene trimming of TCR beta chains was associated with a missense DCLRE1C variant in a later genetic analysis, and the association was replicated in an independent cohort. Immune exposure information for the cohort was limited to CMV serostatus. A few of the identified cytomegalovirus-associated TCR beta chains were confirmed in vitro to be specific for cytomegalovirus antigens. A group of highly shared sequence variants was considered likely to be a technical artifact of the sequencing pipeline. The classifier was reported to diagnose cytomegalovirus status with high specificity and sensitivity in both the original and validation cohorts. The authors suggested that the approach could potentially be generalized to other disease states and immunological phenotypes. In a later analysis, 16,951 TCR beta sequences were associated with specific HLA alleles at a false discovery rate of 0.05. Assigning TCR associations to individual alleles was difficult when HLA alleles, especially DR and DQ, strongly co-occurred. Across donors, most TCR sequences were observed very rarely, whereas some public TCRs were present in many individuals. Linkage disequilibrium might explain the correlated functional status among segregating V segments, but an unknown experimental factor could not be ruled out. Only TCR beta chains were sequenced in this cohort, and the absence of alpha or paired-chain data limited detectable features. A total of fewer than 200 TCR beta chains were listed by the study as associated with cytomegalovirus. Over 15 rarely observed V segments, including chromosome 9 orphons, were excluded from the earlier analysis of approximately 600 of the donors because counts were too low. Some IMGT-functional V segments, including TRBV6-2 and TRBV6-3, could not be distinguished by the 87-base-pair reads and were therefore excluded. In a later analysis, HLA-associated TCR beta chains were found to be more clonally expanded and to have lower generation probabilities than equally common non-associated chains. A further reported finding was that TCR beta sequences accurately predicted the HLA-A and HLA-B alleles for most subjects in the first cohort. In a later genetic analysis, fewer N-insertions in productive TCRs were reported among donors in an Asian-associated ancestry cluster than the approximately 710-donor mean. According to a later analysis, TCR association rates differed among HLA loci, with DRB1 alleles showing the most associated TCRs and HLA-C alleles showing the fewest. An earlier analysis of approximately 570 of the donors showed that most TCR beta V segments appeared in productive rearrangements either about 87% or about 30% of the time, which broadly matched IMGT annotations. Most CMV-associated TCR beta chains appeared to be HLA-restricted in a later analysis, and the HLA associations seemed to be driven largely by CMV exposure. Because HLA typing was unavailable for some donors at each locus, only the typed subset was used in association tests. According to a later analysis, parvovirus B19, influenza, CMV and Epstein-Barr virus appeared linked to several top co-occurrence clusters. Roughly uniform sequencing depth across donors was assumed in presence/absence analyses, although this assumption may not hold.

V sheds 0 bases and J sheds 7 bases, leaving 11 bases between their ends. Based on the germline V gene, the CDR1 and CDR2 sequences are SGHRS and YFSETQ. The CDR3 contains 14 residues, cysteine and phenylalanine counted. CDR3 DNA only is kept here, 42 bases in frame from base 1. The cohort consisted of 600 to 700 healthy bone marrow donors. At the time of sampling, all cohort members were nominally healthy, though unrecorded immune exposures were likely present. Of the approximately 620 cohort members, about 290 had a positive CMV serostatus and about 350 had a negative one, while no CMV serostatus was recorded for the donor. A peripheral blood sample was collected from each donor, and TCR beta sequencing was performed on peripheral blood mononuclear cells. The Qiagen DNeasy Blood Extraction Kit was used to extract genomic DNA from the blood cell samples. Library preparation employed the immunoSEQ multiplex PCR assay. For the multiplex PCR, a mixture combining 60 forward primers for TCR Vbeta segments and 13 reverse primers for TCR Jbeta segments was used. The CDR3 region of rearranged TCR beta genes was amplified from genomic DNA by a multiplex PCR assay. The amplified TCR beta libraries were sequenced on the Illumina HiSeq System as 87-base-pair reads. Processing in the source paper ran as follows. A later analysis tallied tens of millions of unique TCR beta chains across the roughly 610 repertoires, and approximately 11 million of those chains were shared by two or more donors. To remove PCR and sequencing errors, raw reads were error-corrected and collapsed into unique sequences using a nearest-neighbor algorithm that merged closely related sequences. CDR3 sequences were aligned to IMGT reference sequences to assign V, D and J gene segments. Each retained sequence needed at least a six-nucleotide match to both a V gene segment and a J gene segment. A rearrangement was called productive if the CDR3 had no stop codons and remained in frame with V and J, and every other rearrangement was called non-productive. Following IMGT convention, CDR3 was defined as the stretch from the second conserved V-encoded cysteine to the conserved J-encoded phenylalanine. The earlier analysis of about 560 of the donors excluded any sequence lacking an unambiguous match to a single V gene segment. An earlier analysis of over 450 of the donors classified V segments as functional when productive rearrangements were above 56.7% and as segregating when the standard deviation between donors was above 5%. A statistical classification framework was built to diagnose cytomegalovirus status from the catalog of TCR beta chain sequences. A later analysis assigned V and J genes by comparing TCR nucleotide sequences with IMGT/GENE-DB human TR gene sequences. In a later analysis, CDR3 sequences and most-parsimonious VDJ recombination scenarios were assigned using the TCRdist pipeline. In a later analysis, each TCR beta chain was defined by its CDR3 amino acid sequence together with its V-gene family, and reads lacking a unique V-gene family were excluded. In a later analysis, nearly 600 highly shared, low-generation-probability nucleotide sequences were removed to address suspected cross-contamination and a sequencing artifact. A later analysis calculated a clonal expansion index for each public chain from normalized within-repertoire ranks of inferred template counts. In a later analysis, generation probabilities were computed with a VDJ recombination model fitted to out-of-frame rearrangements, and the resulting probabilities were checked against IGoR. A later analysis scored TCR-TCR, TCR-HLA and TCR-CMV co-occurrence with hypergeometric tests, applying a repertoire-size bias correction to TCR pairs. In a later analysis, false discovery rates were estimated by permuting HLA or CMV assignments 20 times. In a later analysis, co-occurring TCRs were grouped using DBSCAN, and TCRdist sequence similarity was added for clustering within HLA-allele-positive subsets. For co-occurrence clustering, repertoires with fewer than 30,000 or more than 120,000 public chains were excluded, along with roughly five repertoires with anomalous nucleotide sharing. In TCRdb, the immuneACCESS table is reduced to in-frame sequences with V and J assigned. These tables do not hold every clone; where another copy was compared, an unresolved V gene accounts for under half, and the others remain unexplained. Clone size and the V and J calls come from that table; the DNA yielded D and trimming. The sample data list 100,000 or so clones, and about 70% of these were observed just once. The ten largest clones capture 2% to 2.5% of the sample.

This receptor chain uses TRBV5-1 and TRBJ1-5; perhaps TRBD1 is the D gene, with 6 bases matching. The sequence came from a human donor in good health. Sample: PBMCs. The nucleotides read TGCGCCAGCAGCTTGGATGGGGGCCGACAGCCCCAGCATTTT. Translated, this is CASSLDGGRQPQHF.